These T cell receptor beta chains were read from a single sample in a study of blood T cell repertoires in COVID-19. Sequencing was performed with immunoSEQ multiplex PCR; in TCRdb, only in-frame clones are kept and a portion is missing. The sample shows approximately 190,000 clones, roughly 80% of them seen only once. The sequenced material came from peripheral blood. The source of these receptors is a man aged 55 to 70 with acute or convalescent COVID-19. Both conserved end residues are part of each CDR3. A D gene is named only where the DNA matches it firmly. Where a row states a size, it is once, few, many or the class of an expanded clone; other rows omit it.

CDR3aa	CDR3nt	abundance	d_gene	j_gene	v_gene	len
CASRTGGGPSPLHF	TGTGCCAGCAGGACAGGGGGCGGACCTTCACCCCTCCACTTT	few	TRBD1	TRBJ1-6	TRBV27	14
CASSYSFPAGNNEQYF	TGTGCCAGCAGTTACTCGTTCCCAGCGGGGAATAACGAGCAGTACTTC	.	TRBD2	TRBJ2-7	TRBV6-2/TRBV6-3	16
CASSTPGTDEAFF	TGTGCCAGCAGCACACCCGGGACAGATGAAGCTTTCTTT	.	TRBD1	TRBJ1-1	TRBV6-5	13
CSVESVRRGPRFLTYEQYF	TGCAGCGTTGAATCGGTTCGGCGGGGGCCTAGGTTCCTTACCTACGAGCAGTACTTC	.	.	TRBJ2-7	TRBV29-1	19
CASSQDTRLAGDRTQYF	TGCGCCAGCAGCCAAGATACGCGGCTAGCGGGGGACCGTACGCAGTATTTT	.	TRBD2	TRBJ2-3	TRBV4-3	17
CASSVELAGGSDTQYF	TGTGCCAGCAGCGTAGAACTAGCGGGGGGATCAGATACGCAGTATTTT	.	TRBD2	TRBJ2-3	TRBV9	16
CASSSEDRGGGYTF	TGTGCCAGCAGTTCGGAAGACAGGGGCGGTGGCTACACCTTC	.	TRBD1	TRBJ1-2	TRBV6-6	14
CASRPNGNRGGYTF	TGTGCCAGCAGACCCAATGGGAACAGGGGAGGCTACACCTTC	few	TRBD1	TRBJ1-2	TRBV25-1	14
CASLETVNGYEQYF	TGTGCCAGCCTCGAGACTGTCAATGGGTACGAGCAGTACTTC	few	.	TRBJ2-7	TRBV18	14
CAAYRDNEKLFF	TGTGCCGCCTACAGGGATAATGAAAAACTGTTTTTT	.	.	TRBJ1-4	TRBV10-3	12
CASSYSREGSLQYF	TGTGCCAGCAGTTACTCGAGGGAGGGGAGTCTTCAGTACTTC	.	TRBD2	TRBJ2-7	TRBV6-6	14
CASSHLLWGRGQPQHF	TGCGCCAGCAGCCATCTTTTGTGGGGGAGGGGTCAGCCCCAGCATTTT	.	.	TRBJ1-5	TRBV4-1	16
CASSLGGFDKNIQYF	TGCGCCAGCAGCTTGGGGGGCTTCGACAAAAACATTCAGTACTTC	.	.	TRBJ2-4	TRBV5-1	15
CASRYRTSGGQETQYF	TGTGCCAGCAGATATAGGACTAGCGGGGGTCAAGAGACCCAGTACTTC	.	TRBD2	TRBJ2-5	TRBV7-2	16
CASSQTSASTDTQYF	TGTGCCAGCTCACAGACTAGCGCTAGCACAGATACGCAGTATTTT	.	TRBD2	TRBJ2-3	TRBV18	15
CASSLTMTNEQFF	TGTGCCAGCAGTTTGACAATGACCAATGAGCAGTTCTTC	.	.	TRBJ2-1	TRBV12-3/TRBV12-4	13
CASSMRRDNQPQHF	TGTGCCAGTAGTATGCGACGGGACAATCAGCCCCAGCATTTT	.	.	TRBJ1-5	TRBV19	14
CASSLARAGGQNEQFF	TGTGCCAGCAGCTTGGCTAGAGCGGGGGGGCAGAATGAGCAGTTCTTC	few	TRBD2	TRBJ2-1	TRBV11-2	16
CASSQSAHEQYF	TGTGCCAGCAGCCAATCGGCCCACGAGCAGTACTTC	.	.	TRBJ2-7	TRBV16	12
CASSGTSGRTDTQYF	TGTGCCAGCAGTGGGACTAGCGGCCGCACAGATACGCAGTATTTT	.	TRBD2	TRBJ2-3	TRBV2	15
CASSGTGDQPQHF	TGTGCCAGCAGTGGAACAGGGGATCAGCCCCAGCATTTT	.	TRBD1	TRBJ1-5	TRBV2	13
CASSQEETSGYNEQFF	TGCGCCAGCAGCCAAGAAGAAACTAGCGGTTACAATGAGCAGTTCTTC	.	TRBD2	TRBJ2-1	TRBV4-1	16
CASSHALRDRGGNTIYF	TGTGCCAGCAGCCATGCACTCCGGGACAGGGGAGGAAACACCATATATTTT	.	TRBD1	TRBJ1-3	TRBV3-1/TRBV3-2	17
CASSLQGYYNEQFF	TGTGCCAGCAGCTTGCAGGGCTATTACAATGAGCAGTTCTTC	.	.	TRBJ2-1	TRBV5-6	14
CASSLDQVNTEAFF	TGCGCCAGCAGCTTGGATCAGGTAAACACTGAAGCTTTCTTT	once	.	TRBJ1-1	TRBV5-1	14
CASSSLAGDTYEQYF	TGTGCCAGCAGCTCCTTAGCGGGTGATACCTACGAGCAGTACTTC	.	TRBD2	TRBJ2-7	TRBV7-2	15
CASSQDPETGRGYTF	TGTGCCAGCAGCCAAGATCCTGAGACAGGACGTGGCTACACCTTC	.	.	TRBJ1-2	TRBV3-1/TRBV3-2	15
CASSLAQDYEQYF	TGTGCCAGCAGCTTAGCACAGGACTACGAGCAGTACTTC	once	.	TRBJ2-7	TRBV11-2	13
CASSPQGLAGGSSYNEQFF	TGTGCCAGCTCACCACAGGGACTAGCGGGGGGGAGCTCCTACAATGAGCAGTTCTTC	.	TRBD2	TRBJ2-1	TRBV18	19
CATSGAGYTSNTDTQYF	TGTGCCACCAGTGGAGCGGGGTACACGTCTAACACAGATACGCAGTATTTT	.	TRBD2	TRBJ2-3	TRBV24-1	17
CASSAETGGNTEAFF	TGTGCCAGCAGTGCGGAGACAGGGGGGAACACTGAAGCTTTCTTT	.	TRBD1	TRBJ1-1	TRBV25-1	15
CASKREGPNEQFF	TGTGCCAGCAAGCGGGAGGGCCCCAATGAGCAGTTCTTC	.	TRBD2	TRBJ2-1	TRBV2	13
CASSAFTGYPSEQYF	TGTGCCAGCAGCGCGTTCACAGGGTACCCCTCGGAGCAGTACTTC	few	.	TRBJ2-7	TRBV9	15
CASSLQTGGGSKAFF	TGCGCCAGCAGCTTGCAGACAGGGGGAGGGAGTAAAGCTTTCTTT	.	TRBD1	TRBJ1-1	TRBV5-1	15
CASSQRGSYNEQFF	TGTGCCAGCTCACAGCGGGGCTCCTACAATGAGCAGTTCTTC	.	TRBD2	TRBJ2-1	TRBV27	14
CASSQRQYQPQHF	TGTGCCAGCAGCCAACGACAGTATCAGCCCCAGCATTTT	.	.	TRBJ1-5	TRBV4-2	13
CASSLTGQGDEQFF	TGCGCCAGCAGCCTTACGGGACAGGGGGATGAGCAGTTCTTC	.	TRBD1	TRBJ2-1	TRBV5-1	14
CASSQESGGGQPQHF	TGTGCCAGCAGCCAAGAGTCAGGGGGCGGTCAGCCCCAGCATTTT	.	TRBD1	TRBJ1-5	TRBV14	15
CAFRDRGVQNIQYF	TGTGCCTTCCGGGACAGGGGAGTCCAAAACATTCAGTACTTC	.	TRBD1	TRBJ2-4	TRBV30	14